The T cell receptor beta chain under discussion was sequenced for a study of blood T cell repertoires in COVID-19. Study as a whole: Sample material is recorded as cDNA or gDNA derived from T cells, B-cell-depleted T cells, or PBMCs.

This CDR3 is 17 amino acids long. Germline CDR1 and CDR2: ENHRY and SYGVKD. Trimming took 1 base from V and 2 from J; bases not matched to a gene: 7. Two negative PCRs, clearance, or symptom resolution were required of recovered Cohort 3 donors. Clones were read by immunoSEQ multiplex PCR, and TCRdb kept only the in-frame ones, dropping some. The table has about 220,000 clones, 88% seen once. Sequenced material: PBMCs or T cells enriched from blood (not recorded which). The clonotype comes from a woman in her 30s who had recovered from COVID-19. The chain links TRBV10-3 to TRBJ2-5; 10 bases are a match to TRBD1. Here the CDR3 DNA reads TGTGCCATCAGTGAGTTAGGGGGACAGGGGACTCAAGAGACCCAGTACTTC. Translation gives CAISELGGQGTQETQYF.